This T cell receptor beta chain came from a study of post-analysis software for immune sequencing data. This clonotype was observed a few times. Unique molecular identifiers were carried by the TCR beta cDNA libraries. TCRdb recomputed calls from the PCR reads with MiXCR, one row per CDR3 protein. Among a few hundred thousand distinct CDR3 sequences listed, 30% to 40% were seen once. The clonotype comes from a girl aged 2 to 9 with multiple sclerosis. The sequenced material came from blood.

The CDR3 loop is CASSFTGTGTEAFF. The CDR3 DNA is TGTGCCAGCAGCTTTACAGGGACGGGCACTGAAGCTTTCTTT. The chain combines TRBV7-9 with TRBJ1-1, with D possibly TRBD1 on 6 matching bases. V was shortened by 3 bases and J by 4 bases, with 12 bases between the two germline ends. There are 14 residues in the CDR3. Germline assignment: CDR1 SEHNR and CDR2 FQNEAQ (reference sequence).